This T cell receptor beta chain stems from a study of T cell clones after liver transplantation. Study context: Post-transplant blood was tracked for graft-donor-reactive T cell clones identified in a pre-transplant mixed lymphocyte reaction. Three of eight recipients were HCV-positive; others had non-autoimmune, non-viral indications.

The germline gives CDR1 MDHEN, CDR2 SYDVKM. The length of the CDR3 is 13 residues. The ends lost 11 bases at V and 1 base at J; junction bases unmatched: 4. This clone has a single count. Data came from immunoSEQ multiplex PCR; TCRdb stores just in-frame clones and leaves some out. The data hold about 80,000 clones, with 70% to 85% observed a single time. The chain is built from TRBV28 and TRBJ2-3; 9 bases agree with TRBD1. This clonotype was sampled from a human patient who received a liver transplant. Some T cells may be transferred from the graft donor. The sequencing used CD4+ T cells from blood, collected about 46 months after liver transplant. The CDR3 DNA reads TGTGCCGGAAGGACAGGGGGCACAGATACGCAGTATTTT. Amino acids: CAGRTGGTDTQYF. The whole variable domain, remainder taken from reference TRBV28 and TRBJ2-3, is DVKVTQSSRYLVKRTGEKVFLECVQDMDHENMFWYRQDPGLGLRLIYFSYDVKMKEKGDIPEGYSVSREKKERFSLILESASTNQTSMYLCAGRTGGTDTQYFGPGTRLTVL.